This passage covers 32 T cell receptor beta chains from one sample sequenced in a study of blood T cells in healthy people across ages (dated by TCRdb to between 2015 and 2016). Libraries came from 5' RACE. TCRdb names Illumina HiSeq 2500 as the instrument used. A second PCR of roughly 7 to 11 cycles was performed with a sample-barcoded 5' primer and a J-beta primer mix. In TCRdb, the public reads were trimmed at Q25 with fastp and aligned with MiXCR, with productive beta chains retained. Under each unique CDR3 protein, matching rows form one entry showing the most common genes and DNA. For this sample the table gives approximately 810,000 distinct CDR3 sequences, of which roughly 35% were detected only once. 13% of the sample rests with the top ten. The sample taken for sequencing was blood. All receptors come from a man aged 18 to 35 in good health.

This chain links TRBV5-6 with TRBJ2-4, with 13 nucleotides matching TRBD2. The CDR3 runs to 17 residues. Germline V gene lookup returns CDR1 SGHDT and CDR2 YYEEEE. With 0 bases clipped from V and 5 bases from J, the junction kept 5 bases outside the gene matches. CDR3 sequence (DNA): TGTGCCAGCAGCTTGGCCGGGACTAGCGGGGTTGAAAACATTCAGTACTTC. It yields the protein CASSLAGTSGVENIQYF.

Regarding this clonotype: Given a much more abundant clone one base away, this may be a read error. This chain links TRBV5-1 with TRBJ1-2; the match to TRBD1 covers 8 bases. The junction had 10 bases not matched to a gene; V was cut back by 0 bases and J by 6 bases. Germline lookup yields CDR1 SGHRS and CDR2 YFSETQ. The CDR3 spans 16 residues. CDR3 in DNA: TGCGCCAGCAGCTTGGGCGACGGACAGGGAAGGGATGGCTACACCTTC. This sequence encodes CASSLGDGQGRDGYTF.

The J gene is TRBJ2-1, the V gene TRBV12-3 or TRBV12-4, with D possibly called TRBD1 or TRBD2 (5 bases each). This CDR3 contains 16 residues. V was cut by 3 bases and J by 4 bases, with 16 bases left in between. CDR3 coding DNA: TGTGCCAGCAGTTTTAAAGGGACGGAGGAATACAATGAGCAGTTCTTC. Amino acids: CASSFKGTEEYNEQFF.

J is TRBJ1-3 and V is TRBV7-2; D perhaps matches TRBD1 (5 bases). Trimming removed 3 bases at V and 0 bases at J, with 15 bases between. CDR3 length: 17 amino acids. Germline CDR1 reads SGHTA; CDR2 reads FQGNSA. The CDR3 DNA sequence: TGTGCCAGCAGCTTGGGGGACCCTGGCCTCTCTGGAAACACCATATATTTT. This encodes CASSLGDPGLSGNTIYF.

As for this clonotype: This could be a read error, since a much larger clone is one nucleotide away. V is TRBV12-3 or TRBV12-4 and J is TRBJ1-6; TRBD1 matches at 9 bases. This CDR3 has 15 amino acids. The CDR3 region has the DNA TGTGCCAGCAGCTGGAGACAGGGGGGGAATTCACCCCCCCACTTT. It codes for CASSWRQGGNSPPHF.

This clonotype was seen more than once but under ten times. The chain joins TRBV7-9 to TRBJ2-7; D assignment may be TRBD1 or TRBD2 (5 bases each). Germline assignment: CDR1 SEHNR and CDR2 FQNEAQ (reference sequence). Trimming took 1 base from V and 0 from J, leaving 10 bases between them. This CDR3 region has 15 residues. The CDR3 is CASSLGDGRSYEQYF. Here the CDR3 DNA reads TGTGCCAGCAGCTTAGGGGACGGTCGCTCCTACGAGCAGTACTTC. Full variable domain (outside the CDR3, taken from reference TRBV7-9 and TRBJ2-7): DTGVSQNPRHKITKRGQNVTFRCDPISEHNRLYWYRQTLGQGPEFLTYFQNEAQLEKSRLLSDRFSAERPKGSFSTLEIQRTEQGDSAMYLCASSLGDGRSYEQYFGPGTRLTVT.

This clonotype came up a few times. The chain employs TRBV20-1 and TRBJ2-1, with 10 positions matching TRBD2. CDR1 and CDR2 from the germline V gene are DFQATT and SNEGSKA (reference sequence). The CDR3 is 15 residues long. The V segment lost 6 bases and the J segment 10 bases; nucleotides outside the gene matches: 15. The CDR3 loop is CSALPASGGFGEQFF. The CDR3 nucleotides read TGCAGTGCCCTCCCTGCTAGCGGGGGATTTGGGGAGCAGTTCTTC.

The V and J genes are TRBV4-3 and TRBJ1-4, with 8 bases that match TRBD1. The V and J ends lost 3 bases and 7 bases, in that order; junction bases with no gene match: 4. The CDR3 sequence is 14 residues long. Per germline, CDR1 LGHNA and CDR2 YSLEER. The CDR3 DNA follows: TGCGCCAGCAGCCAGTACAGGGGGAGTGAAAAACTGTTTTTT. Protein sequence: CASSQYRGSEKLFF.

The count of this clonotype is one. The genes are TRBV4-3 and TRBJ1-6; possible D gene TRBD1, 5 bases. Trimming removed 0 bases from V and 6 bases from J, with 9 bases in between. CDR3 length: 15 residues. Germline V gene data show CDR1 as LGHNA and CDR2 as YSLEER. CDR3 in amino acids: CASSQEGRVNSPLHF. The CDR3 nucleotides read TGCGCCAGCAGCCAAGAAGGCAGGGTTAATTCACCCCTCCACTTT.

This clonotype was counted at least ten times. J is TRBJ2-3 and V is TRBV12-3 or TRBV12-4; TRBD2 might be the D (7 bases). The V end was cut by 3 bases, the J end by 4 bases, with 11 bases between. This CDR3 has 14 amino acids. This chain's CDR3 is CASSLGAGADTQYF. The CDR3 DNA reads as TGTGCCAGCAGTTTGGGGGCGGGGGCAGATACGCAGTATTTT.

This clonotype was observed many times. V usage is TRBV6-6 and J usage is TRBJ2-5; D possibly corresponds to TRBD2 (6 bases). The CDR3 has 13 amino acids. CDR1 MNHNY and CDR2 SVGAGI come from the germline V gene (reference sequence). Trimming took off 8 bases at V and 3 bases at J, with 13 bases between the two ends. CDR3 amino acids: CASYQIAEETQYF. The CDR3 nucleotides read TGTGCCAGCTATCAGATAGCGGAAGAGACCCAGTACTTC.

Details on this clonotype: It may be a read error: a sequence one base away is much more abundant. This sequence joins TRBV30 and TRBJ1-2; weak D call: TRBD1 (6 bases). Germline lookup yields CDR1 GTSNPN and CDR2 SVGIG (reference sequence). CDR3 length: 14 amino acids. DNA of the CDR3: TGTGCCCGGAGTCGCTTGGGACAACTGGCGGGCTACACCTTC. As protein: CARSRLGQLAGYTF.

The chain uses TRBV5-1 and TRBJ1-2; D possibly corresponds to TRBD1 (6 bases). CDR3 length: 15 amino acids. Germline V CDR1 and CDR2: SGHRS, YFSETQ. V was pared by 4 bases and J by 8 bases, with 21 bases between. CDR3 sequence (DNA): TGCGCCAGCAGCCGTCCTCGGAACAGGGAGGGAGGCTACACCTTC. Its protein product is CASSRPRNREGGYTF.

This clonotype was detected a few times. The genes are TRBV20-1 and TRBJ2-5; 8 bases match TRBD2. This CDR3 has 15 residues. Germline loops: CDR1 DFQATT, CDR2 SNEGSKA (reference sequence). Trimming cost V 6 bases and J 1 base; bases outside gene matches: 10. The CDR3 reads CSASNALAAQETQYF. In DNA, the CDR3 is TGCAGTGCGTCCAACGCACTAGCGGCCCAAGAGACCCAGTACTTC.

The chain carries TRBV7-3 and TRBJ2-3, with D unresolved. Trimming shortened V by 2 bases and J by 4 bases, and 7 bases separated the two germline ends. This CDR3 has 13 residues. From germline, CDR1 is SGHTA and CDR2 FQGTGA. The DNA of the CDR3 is TGTGCCAGCAGCTTAGATGAGGCAGATACGCAGTATTTT. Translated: CASSLDEADTQYF. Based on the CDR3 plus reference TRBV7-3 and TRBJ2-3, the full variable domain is GAGVSQTPSNKVTEKGKYVELRCDPISGHTALYWYRQSLGQGPEFLIYFQGTGAADDSGLPNDRFFAVRPEGSVSTLKIQRTERGDSAVYLCASSLDEADTQYFGPGTRLTVL.

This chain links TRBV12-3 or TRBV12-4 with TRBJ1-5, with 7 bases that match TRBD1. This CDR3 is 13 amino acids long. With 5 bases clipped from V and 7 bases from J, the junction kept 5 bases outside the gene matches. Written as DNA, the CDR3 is TGTGCCAGCAGTGTACAGGGGTTGCAGCCCCAGCATTTT. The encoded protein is CASSVQGLQPQHF.

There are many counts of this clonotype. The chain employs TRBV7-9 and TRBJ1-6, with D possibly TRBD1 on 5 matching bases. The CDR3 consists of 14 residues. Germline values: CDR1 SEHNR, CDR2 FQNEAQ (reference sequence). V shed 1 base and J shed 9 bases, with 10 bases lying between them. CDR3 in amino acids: CASSLDQGSSPLHF. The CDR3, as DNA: TGTGCCAGCAGCTTAGATCAGGGAAGTTCACCCCTCCACTTT.

This CDR3 reads CASSTGGTKSSEQYF. CDR3 bases: TGTGCCAGCAGTACCGGCGGGACAAAATCTTCCGAGCAGTACTTC. This chain uses TRBV7-9 with TRBJ2-5; either TRBD1 or TRBD2 may supply D (6 bases each). Gene TRBJ2-7 matches the end of the DNA better, so the J call may be wrong. Germline V gene lookup returns CDR1 SEHNR and CDR2 FQNEAQ (reference sequence). The CDR3 runs 15 residues.

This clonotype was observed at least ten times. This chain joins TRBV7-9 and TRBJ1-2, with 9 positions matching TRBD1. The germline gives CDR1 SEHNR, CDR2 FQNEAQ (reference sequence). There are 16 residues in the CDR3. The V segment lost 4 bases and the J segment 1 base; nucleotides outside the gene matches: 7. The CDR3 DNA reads TGTGCCAGCAGCTCACAGAGGGACAGGGTTAACTATGGCTACACCTTC. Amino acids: CASSSQRDRVNYGYTF.

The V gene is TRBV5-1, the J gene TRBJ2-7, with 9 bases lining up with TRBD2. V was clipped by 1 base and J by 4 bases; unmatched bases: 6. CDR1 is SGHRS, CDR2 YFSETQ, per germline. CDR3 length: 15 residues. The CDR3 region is CASSLSAGGIYEQYF. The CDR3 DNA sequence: TGCGCCAGCAGCTTGTCAGCGGGGGGAATATACGAGCAGTACTTC.

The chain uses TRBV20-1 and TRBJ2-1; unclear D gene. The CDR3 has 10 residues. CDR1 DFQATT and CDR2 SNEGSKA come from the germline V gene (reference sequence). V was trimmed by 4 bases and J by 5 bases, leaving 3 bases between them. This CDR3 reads CSATNNEQFF. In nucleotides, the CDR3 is TGCAGTGCTACCAACAATGAGCAGTTCTTC.

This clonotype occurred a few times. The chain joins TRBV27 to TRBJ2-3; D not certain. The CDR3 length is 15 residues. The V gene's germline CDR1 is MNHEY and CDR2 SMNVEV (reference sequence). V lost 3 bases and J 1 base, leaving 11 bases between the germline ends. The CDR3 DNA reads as TGTGCCAGCAGTTTCCTGGTGAGCGGCACAGATACGCAGTATTTT. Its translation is CASSFLVSGTDTQYF.

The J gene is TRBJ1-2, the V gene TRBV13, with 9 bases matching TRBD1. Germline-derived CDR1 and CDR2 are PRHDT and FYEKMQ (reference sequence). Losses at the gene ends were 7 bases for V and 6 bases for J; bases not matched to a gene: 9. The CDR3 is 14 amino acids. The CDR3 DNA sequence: TGTGCCAGCACCCAGGGACAGGGTGCCGATGGCTACACCTTC. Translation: CASTQGQGADGYTF. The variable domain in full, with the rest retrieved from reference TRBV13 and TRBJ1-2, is AAGVIQSPRHLIKEKRETATLKCYPIPRHDTVYWYQQGPGQDPQFLISFYEKMQSDKGSIPDRFSAQQFSDYHSELNMSSLELGDSALYFCASTQGQGADGYTFGSGTRLTVV.

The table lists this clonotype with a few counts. The CDR3 region has the DNA TGTGCCAGCAGCCAAGACAGAGACCTATATAGCAATCAGCCCCAGCATTTT. Translated: CASSQDRDLYSNQPQHF. The chain joins TRBV3-1 to TRBJ1-5; D uncertain. The CDR3 length is 17 residues. Germline assignment: CDR1 LGHDT and CDR2 YNNKEL (reference sequence). V lost 0 bases and J 0 bases, leaving 12 bases between the germline ends.

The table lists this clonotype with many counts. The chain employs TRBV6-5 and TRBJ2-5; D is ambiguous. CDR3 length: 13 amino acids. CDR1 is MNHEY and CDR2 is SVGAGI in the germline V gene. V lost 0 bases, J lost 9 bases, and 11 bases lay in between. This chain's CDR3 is CASSYSSIRSQYF. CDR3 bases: TGTGCCAGCAGTTACTCGAGCATTAGGTCCCAGTACTTC.

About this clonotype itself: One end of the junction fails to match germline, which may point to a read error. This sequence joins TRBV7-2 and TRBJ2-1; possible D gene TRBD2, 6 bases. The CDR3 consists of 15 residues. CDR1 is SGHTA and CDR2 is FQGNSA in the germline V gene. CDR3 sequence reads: CPSSPRGLAYTEQFF. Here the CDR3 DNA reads TGTCCCAGCAGCCCAAGAGGCCTAGCGTACACTGAGCAGTTCTTC. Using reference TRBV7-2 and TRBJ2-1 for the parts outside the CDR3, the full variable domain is GAGVSQSPSNKVTEKGKDVELRCDPISGHTALYWYRQSLGQGLEFLIYFQGNSAPDKSGLPSDRFSAERTGGSVSTLTIQRTQQEDSAVYLCPSSPRGLAYTEQFFGPGTRLTVL.

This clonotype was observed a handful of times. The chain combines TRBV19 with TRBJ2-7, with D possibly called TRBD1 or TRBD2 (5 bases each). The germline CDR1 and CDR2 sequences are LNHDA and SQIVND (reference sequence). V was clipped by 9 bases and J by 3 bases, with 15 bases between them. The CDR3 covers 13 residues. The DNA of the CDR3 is TGTGCCAGACTTCAGGGAGCCCACTACGAGCAGTACTTC. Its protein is CARLQGAHYEQYF. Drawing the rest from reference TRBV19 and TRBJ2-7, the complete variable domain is DGGITQSPKYLFRKEGQNVTLSCEQNLNHDAMYWYRQDPGQGLRLIYYSQIVNDFQKGDIAEGYSVSREKKESFPLTVTSAQKNPTAFYLCARLQGAHYEQYFGPGTRLTVT.

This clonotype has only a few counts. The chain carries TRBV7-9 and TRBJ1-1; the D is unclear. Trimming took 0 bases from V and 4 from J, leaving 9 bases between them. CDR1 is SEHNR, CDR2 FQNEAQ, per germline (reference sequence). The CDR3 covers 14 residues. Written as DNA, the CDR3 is TGTGCCAGCAGCTTAGCTAAGGGTTCCACTGAAGCTTTCTTT. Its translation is CASSLAKGSTEAFF.

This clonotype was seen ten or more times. The CDR3 is CASSRGNQPQHF. The CDR3, as DNA: TGTGCCAGCTCTAGGGGGAATCAGCCCCAGCATTTT. The rearrangement uses TRBV12-3 or TRBV12-4 and TRBJ1-5, with D perhaps matching TRBD1 (6 bases). V was shortened by 8 bases and J by 4 bases, with 9 bases between the two germline ends. The CDR3 is made up of 12 amino acids.

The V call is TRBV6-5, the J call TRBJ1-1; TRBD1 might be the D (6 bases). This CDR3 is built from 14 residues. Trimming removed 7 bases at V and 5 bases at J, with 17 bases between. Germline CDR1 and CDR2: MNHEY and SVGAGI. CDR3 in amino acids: CASMTRGFGTEAFF. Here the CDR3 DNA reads TGTGCCAGCATGACCAGGGGATTCGGGACTGAAGCTTTCTTT.

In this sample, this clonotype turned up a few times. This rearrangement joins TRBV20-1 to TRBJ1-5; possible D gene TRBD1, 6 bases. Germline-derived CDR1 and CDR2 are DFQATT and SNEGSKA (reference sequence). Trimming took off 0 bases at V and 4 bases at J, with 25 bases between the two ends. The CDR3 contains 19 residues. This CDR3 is CSARESKRPSGVINQPQHF. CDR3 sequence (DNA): TGCAGTGCTAGAGAGAGCAAACGTCCGTCAGGGGTAATAAATCAGCCCCAGCATTTT.

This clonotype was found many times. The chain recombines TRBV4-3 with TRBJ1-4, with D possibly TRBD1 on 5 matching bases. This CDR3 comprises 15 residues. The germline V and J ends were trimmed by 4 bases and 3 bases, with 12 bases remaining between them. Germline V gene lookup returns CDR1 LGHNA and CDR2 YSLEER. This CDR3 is CASSRGTGPNEKLFF. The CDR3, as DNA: TGCGCCAGCAGCCGAGGAACGGGACCTAATGAAAAACTGTTTTTT.